Listed below are T cell receptor beta chains from one sample, sequenced in a study of glioma-infiltrating T cells. Via MiXCR, TCRdb re-called the multiplex PCR reads, giving one row per CDR3 protein. The table lists about 400 distinct CDR3 sequences, roughly a third of them singletons. The sequencing input was glioma tissue, nonneoplastic brain tissue, or PBMCs (not recorded which). The receptor source for this set is a human donor with low-grade glioma or glioblastoma, undergoing nonglioma brain surgery, or in good health (not recorded which). Both conserved end residues are part of each CDR3. The D gene is left open where the match is weak. Clone size is given for some rows only: seen once, a few or many times, or a class if the clone is expanded.

cdr3_aa,cdr3_nt,clone_size,d_call,j_call,v_call
CAISELGFHGHTF,TGTGCTATCAGTGAGTTGGGATTCCATGGCCACACCTTC,.,.,TRBJ1-2,TRBV6-6
CASTSRVQPQHF,TGTGCCAGTACCTCCAGGGTTCAGCCCCAGCATTTT,medium-sized,.,TRBJ1-5,TRBV19
CASSQTSGGRFEQYF,TGTGCCAGCAGCCAAACTAGCGGGGGGCGGTTCGAGCAGTACTTC,medium-sized,TRBD2,TRBJ2-7,TRBV3-1
CASGGTNHSGNTIYF,TGTGCCAGCGGGGGGACAAACCACTCTGGAAACACCATATATTTT,.,.,TRBJ1-3,TRBV10-3
CACDLRGSDTQYF,TGTGCCTGCGATTTGAGGGGAAGCGATACGCAGTATTTT,medium-sized,.,TRBJ2-3,TRBV6-1
CASSQNTASGNTIYF,TGCGCCAGCAGCCAAAATACAGCCTCCGGAAACACCATATATTTT,.,.,TRBJ1-3,TRBV4-1
CASSTETGAPHHTGELFF,TGTGCCAGCAGTACCGAAACAGGGGCCCCCCACCACACCGGGGAGCTGTTTTTT,large,TRBD1,TRBJ2-2,TRBV6-1
CASSQGSSYNSPLHF,TGTGCCAGCAGCCAAGGAAGCTCCTATAATTCACCCCTCCACTTT,medium-sized,.,TRBJ1-6,TRBV12-3/TRBV12-4
CSARVGSSADEKLLF,TGCAGTGCTAGAGTCGGCTCATCGGCTGATGAAAAACTGCTTTTT,.,.,TRBJ1-4,TRBV20-1
CASGLVLGTTQFF,TGTGCTAGTGGTTTGGTGCTTGGGACTACGCAGTTCTTC,medium-sized,TRBD2,TRBJ2-1,TRBV12-5
CASSLRIGGVGEQFF,TGTGCCAGCAGCTTACGGATTGGGGGCGTCGGTGAGCAGTTCTTC,medium-sized,.,TRBJ2-1,TRBV7-2